Below are 21 T cell receptor beta chains sequenced from a single sample in a study of blood T cell repertoires in COVID-19. TCRdb's copy holds only in-frame clones and misses some; the assay was immunoSEQ multiplex PCR. The sample carries about 50,000 clones, 90% recorded once. Sequenced input: peripheral blood. All receptors derive from a human donor in a cohort sampled during active COVID-19.

V and J are TRBV5-1 and TRBJ2-7; D is uncertain. The germline gives CDR1 SGHRS, CDR2 YFSETQ. V lost 0 bases and J 5 bases, leaving 3 bases between the germline ends. The CDR3 is 11 residues long. CDR3 sequence: CASSLADEQYF. Written as DNA, the CDR3 is TGCGCCAGCAGCTTGGCGGACGAGCAGTACTTC.

The CDR3 DNA reads as TGTGCCAGCAGGTCACAGGGGGAAGGCTACGAGCAGTACTTC. Amino acid sequence: CASRSQGEGYEQYF. The chain has TRBV2 and TRBJ2-7; 8 positions match TRBD1. CDR3 length: 14 amino acids. CDR1 and CDR2 (germline): SNHLY, FYNNEI. Losses at the gene ends were 6 bases for V and 3 bases for J; bases not matched to a gene: 7.

This clone has just one count. The V call is TRBV3-1 (or the pseudogene TRBV3-2), the J call TRBJ1-3; D is unresolved. With 1 base removed from V and 2 bases from J, the gap between germline ends came to 12 bases. This CDR3 spans 16 amino acids. Germline CDR1 and CDR2: LGHDT and YNNKEL (reference sequence). The CDR3 region is CASSQGARGTGNTIYF. The CDR3 region has the DNA TGTGCCAGCAGCCAAGGTGCCAGAGGAACTGGAAACACCATATATTTT.

This chain uses TRBV6-6 with TRBJ2-7; possibly TRBD2 for D (6 bases). This CDR3 is 14 amino acids long. With 6 bases removed from V and 4 bases from J, the gap between germline ends came to 16 bases. In germline, CDR1 is MNHNY, CDR2 SVGAGI (reference sequence). This CDR3 is CASRQRREAYEQYF. CDR3 DNA: TGTGCCAGCAGGCAGAGGAGGGAGGCTTACGAGCAGTACTTC.

The chain is built from TRBV2 and TRBJ1-4, with a weak D call TRBD1 (6 bases). Germline V CDR1 and CDR2: SNHLY, FYNNEI. The ends were cut back, 1 base at V and 3 bases at J, with 9 bases in the middle. The CDR3 runs to 15 residues. In DNA, the CDR3 is TGTGCCAGCAGTGAAGTCGGACAGTCTAATGAAAAACTGTTTTTT. This gives the protein CASSEVGQSNEKLFF.

The genes are TRBV19 and TRBJ2-3; TRBD1 matches 8 bases. Germline CDR1 LNHDA, CDR2 SQIVND (reference sequence). The CDR3 has 13 residues. V was clipped by 11 bases and J by 3 bases; unmatched bases: 7. The CDR3 loop is CAAGGGRTDTQYF. CDR3 bases: TGTGCCGCAGGGGGCGGTCGGACAGATACGCAGTATTTT.

This rearrangement joins TRBV27 to TRBJ2-1; 9 bases fit TRBD1. The V and J ends lost 4 bases and 8 bases, in that order; junction bases with no gene match: 9. This CDR3 is built from 15 residues. In germline, CDR1 is MNHEY, CDR2 SMNVEV (reference sequence). CDR3 coding DNA: TGTGCCAGCAGTTCACAAGGGACAGGGACCCATGAGCAGTTCTTC. Amino acids: CASSSQGTGTHEQFF.

This clone was observed a single time. V and J are TRBV11-3 and TRBJ2-7; TRBD2 is a possible D gene (5 bases). The CDR3 totals 12 residues. V dropped 3 bases and J dropped 3 bases, with 6 bases sitting between them. Per the germline V gene, CDR1 is SGHNT and CDR2 is YENEEA. The CDR3 DNA follows: TGTGCCAGCAGCTTCGGAGGCTACGAGCAGTACGTC. Translation: CASSFGGYEQYV.

This sequence joins TRBV30 and TRBJ1-5; D gene uncertain. Looked up from germline, CDR1 is GTSNPN and CDR2 is SVGIG (reference sequence). Trimming removed 1 base at V and 7 bases at J, with 11 bases between. The CDR3 consists of 13 residues. DNA for the CDR3: TGTGCCTGGAGTGAGTTCGGCGGGCAGCCCCAGCATTTT. Translating gives CAWSEFGGQPQHF.

V and J are TRBV7-2 and TRBJ2-1; no firm D call. Trimming pared 1 base from V and 3 bases from J, leaving 7 bases between. Germline CDR1 is SGHTA and CDR2 is FQGNSA. CDR3 length: 14 amino acids. The chain's CDR3 is CASSLEAVYNEQFF. The DNA for the CDR3 is TGTGCCAGCAGCTTAGAGGCGGTCTACAATGAGCAGTTCTTC.

About this clone itself: The sample holds other DNA sequences that translate to the same CDR3. The chain recombines TRBV6-6 with TRBJ2-7, with D possibly being TRBD1 (6 bases). Trimming stripped 2 bases from V and 2 bases from J, with 13 bases between. Germline lookup yields CDR1 MNHNY and CDR2 SVGAGI (reference sequence). This CDR3 is 15 amino acids long. In DNA, the CDR3 is TGTGCCAGCAGTTACGCCAGGGACACCCCCTACGAGCAGTACTTC. It specifies CASSYARDTPYEQYF.

The genes are TRBV10-1 and TRBJ2-1, with 7 positions matching TRBD2. Germline V gene sequence: CDR1 WNHNN, CDR2 SYGVQD (reference sequence). The trim removed 0 bases at V and 5 bases at J, leaving 7 bases unmatched. The CDR3 has 16 amino acids. CDR3 sequence reads: CASSESGAGKNNEQFF. The CDR3 DNA sequence: TGCGCCAGCAGTGAGTCTGGAGCGGGGAAAAACAATGAGCAGTTCTTC.

The genes are TRBV1 and TRBJ2-7; the listed D gene, TRBD1, was not tested against the DNA. TRBV1 is given as a pseudogene. CDR3 length: 19 amino acids. CDR3 DNA: TGCACCAGCAGCCAAGTTTACCCTGGGCAGGCATCATTCTTCTACGAGCAGTACGTC. This gives the protein CTSSQVYPGQASFFYEQYV.

The rearrangement uses TRBV12-3 or TRBV12-4 and TRBJ2-1; D not resolved. The CDR3 runs to 13 residues. V was clipped by 6 bases and J by 6 bases, with 12 bases between them. CDR3 nucleotides: TGTGCCAGCAGCCTATCCCCTCTCAATGAGCAGTTCTTC. It is translated as CASSLSPLNEQFF.

This clone showed up just once. This chain connects TRBV12-3 or TRBV12-4 to TRBJ1-6, with a tentative D call TRBD1 (5 bases). V was shortened by 3 bases and J by 14 bases, with 11 bases between the two germline ends. This CDR3 has 12 amino acids. The DNA for the CDR3 is TGTGCCAGCAGTTTGACAGTTGCGGCCCTCCACTTT. Its protein is CASSLTVAALHF.

DNA for the CDR3: TGTGCCAGCAGAGGTCGTGGGTGGGCCACTGAAGCTTTCTTT. Protein sequence: CASRGRGWATEAFF. The chain joins TRBV6-5 to TRBJ1-1; unclear D gene. V lost 6 bases and J 4 bases, leaving 15 bases between the germline ends. Germline values: CDR1 MNHEY, CDR2 SVGAGI. This CDR3 region has 14 residues.

The chain couples TRBV29-1 to TRBJ2-1, with 9 bases that match TRBD2. The germline V gene encodes CDR1 SQVTM and CDR2 ANQGSEA. V lost 2 bases and J lost 0; bases outside the gene matches: 8. The CDR3 consists of 17 residues. Here the CDR3 DNA reads TGCAGCGTTGAACTAGCGGGGATATTTTACTCCTACAATGAGCAGTTCTTC. It encodes CSVELAGIFYSYNEQFF.

The chain is built from TRBV2 and TRBJ1-1; D uncertain. The CDR3 contains 12 residues. Trimming took off 9 bases at V and 10 bases at J, with 18 bases between the two ends. CDR1 and CDR2 from the germline V gene are SNHLY and FYNNEI. The CDR3 DNA follows: TGTGCCAGTAGTAGAGACGGGGATCGAGCTTTCTTT. It yields the protein CASSRDGDRAFF.

The rearrangement joins TRBV5-5 to TRBJ1-4, with D perhaps TRBD1 (6 bases). The V end was cut by 0 bases, the J end by 7 bases, with 13 bases between. Germline V gives CDR1 SGHKS, CDR2 YYEKEE (reference sequence). This CDR3 region has 15 residues. The CDR3 protein is CASSLEGVAGEKLFF. The DNA for the CDR3 is TGTGCCAGCAGCTTGGAGGGGGTCGCTGGTGAAAAACTGTTTTTT.

The chain employs TRBV18 and TRBJ1-2; possible D gene TRBD1, 6 bases. Germline assignment: CDR1 KGHSH and CDR2 LQKENI. V lost 6 bases and J lost 8, with 19 bases in between. The CDR3 is 14 amino acids. Here the CDR3 reads CASSLRGVTMGYTF. CDR3 coding DNA: TGTGCCAGCTCTCTCAGGGGAGTCACTATGGGCTACACCTTC.

The gene calls are TRBV9 and TRBJ2-7; D remains unclear. V lost 0 bases and J lost 0, with 7 bases in between. Germline V gene lookup returns CDR1 SGDLS and CDR2 YYNGEE. The CDR3 is made up of 14 amino acids. CDR3 DNA: TGTGCCAGCAGCGTAGAAGCCAACTCCTACGAGCAGTACTTC. It specifies CASSVEANSYEQYF.